This TCR beta chain was identified in a study of T cells in Graves' hyperthyroidism and ophthalmopathy (dated by TCRdb to about 2019). About the study as a whole: Peripheral blood was collected at initial diagnosis, before any treatment. To identify distinguishing TCR V-J signatures, a discovery cohort of about 100 patients was used, comprising 43 with Graves' ophthalmopathy and approximately 58 with stable Graves' hyperthyroidism. Prospective prediction of ophthalmopathy was tested in an independent validation cohort consisting of fewer than 20 hyperthyroidism patients and 17 patients who later progressed to ophthalmopathy. The roughly 91 discovery patients were randomly divided into training and test sets at a 7:3 ratio. In several Graves' hyperthyroidism patients, the study also compared T-cell repertoires from thyroid tissue with T-cell repertoires from blood. After blood sampling, hyperthyroidism patients were treated with methimazole at a starting dose of 30 mg daily, and ophthalmopathy patients were treated with high-dose intravenous methylprednisolone. The paper describes TCR Vbeta CDR3 sequencing of 135 peripheral blood samples, made up of 43 ophthalmopathy patients, over 70 hyperthyroidism patients and 17 progressor patients.

This clonotype is classified as medium-sized (0.01 to 0.1%). What antigen it recognizes has not been identified. No much larger clone is present one base from it, and per-base qualities are unavailable. Graves' hyperthyroidism was defined as stable when no progression to ophthalmopathy occurred over 18 months of follow-up. Hyperthyroidism patients were newly diagnosed, had a disease duration of under 2 months, and were aged 18 to 65 years. Patients with uncontrolled infections, other autoimmune diseases, pregnancy or lactation were excluded. Diagnoses relied on clinical symptoms, serum thyroxine and TRAb, thyroid ultrasound and orbital computed tomography. Ficoll-Paque density gradient centrifugation was used to isolate PBMCs from 9.5 to 10 ml of fresh peripheral blood. Trizol reagent was used to extract total RNA, and RNA quality was then checked on an Agilent 2100 Bioanalyzer. The TCR beta CDR3 regions were amplified from the RNA transcripts. A first-round RT-PCR of the TCR CDR3 used the HTBI primer set with the Qiagen OneStep RT-PCR kit. A second multiplex PCR round built the libraries, followed by size selection and purification. Libraries were sequenced paired-end with 100 bp reads on an Illumina HiSeq2000. The source study handled its data this way. SOAPnuke was used to process the raw data, with reads discarded if the reads contained adapters or uncalled bases, had a mean Phred below 15, or lacked an exact constant-primer or identifier match. COPE v1.2.5 was used to merge high-quality paired reads, and clonotypes were defined as unique nucleotide sequences. Clonotypes were aligned to IMGT TRBV, TRBD and TRBJ reference segments using MiTCR v1.1. Analysis was restricted to V-J combinations with a frequency above 0.0001, which covered roughly 99% of repertoires. A TCS score was defined as the ratio of F50 (clonal expansion) to E x V (chaos), with BLOSUM62-based TCRdist applied between CDR3 peptides within each V-J. Welch's t-statistics and random forest reduced 450 to 600 V-J features to under 15, which were used in a naive Bayes classifier (R e1071). TCRdb reran the public reads through fastp at Q25 and MiXCR, keeping productive beta chains. Identical CDR3 proteins give one entry, which carries the most common genes and DNA. TCRdb, not the authors, supplied the V and J calls. The sample data list 20,000 to 30,000 distinct CDR3 sequences, and roughly 45% of these were observed just once. The ten largest clones add up to approximately 10% of the sample.

Overall results and qualifications from the work: Most expanded thyroid clonotypes (frequency above 0.001) were also found in blood, which suggests that blood repertoires may mirror thyroid immune responses. No statistical method was used to set the sample size in advance, and investigators knew the group allocation. Ophthalmopathy was separated from stable hyperthyroidism by a 13 V-J signature model, with approximately 86% sensitivity and roughly 81% specificity obtained in cross-validation and 80%/75% obtained in testing. In validation, progression to ophthalmopathy was predicted by the model with 70.59% sensitivity and roughly 76% specificity, a median of 6.5 months before onset.

The CDR3, from cysteine to phenylalanine, totals 17 residues. Left in the record is the CDR3 DNA by itself, 51 bases read in frame from the first base. CDR1 and CDR2 are drawn from the germline V gene: SGHRS, YFSETQ. V is pruned by 4 bases and J by 0 bases, leaving 10 bases of the junction without a gene match. The V and J genes are TRBV5-1 and TRBJ1-2; TRBD1 agrees with 9 junctional bases. The sequenced material came from blood. The sequence derives from a woman aged 25 to 39 with Graves' hyperthyroidism. At the DNA level, the sequence is TGCGCCAGCAGCACGGAACAGGGGGCGATTGCTAACTATGGCTACACCTTC. Its product reads: CASSTEQGAIANYGYTF.